Listed below are T cell receptor beta chains from one sample, sequenced in a study of cytomegalovirus exposure and HLA in healthy donors. TCRdb's table, derived via immunoSEQ multiplex PCR, lists solely in-frame clones and lacks some. The data contain roughly 120,000 clones, approximately 9.4% of them singletons. The sequenced sample consisted of PBMCs. These receptors came from a man aged 30-40 years in good health and CMV-seronegative. Both conserved end residues are part of each CDR3. Fields, in order: D gene, J gene, clone size, V gene, CDR3 DNA, CDR3 protein. D genes are given only for firm matches. The size of a clone is reported for some rows only, either as once, few or many, or as a class for expanded clones.

D gene: TRBD1
J gene: TRBJ1-2
clone size: few
V gene: TRBV19
CDR3 DNA: TGTGCCAGTAGTAGGGGGGACAGGGCCTTCTATGGCTACACCTTC
CDR3 protein: CASSRGDRAFYGYTF

D gene: .
J gene: TRBJ1-2
clone size: few
V gene: TRBV19
CDR3 DNA: TGTGCCAGTAGTCTCTCCGACGCGGTCTATGGCTACACCTTC
CDR3 protein: CASSLSDAVYGYTF

D gene: .
J gene: TRBJ1-5
clone size: .
V gene: TRBV19
CDR3 DNA: TGTGCCAGTAGTATCCCGAGCAATCAGCCCCAGCATTTT
CDR3 protein: CASSIPSNQPQHF

D gene: TRBD1
J gene: TRBJ1-1
clone size: .
V gene: TRBV5-5
CDR3 DNA: TGTGCCAGCACCGATGGACAGGGTTTTATTAATGAAGCTTTCTTT
CDR3 protein: CASTDGQGFINEAFF

D gene: .
J gene: TRBJ2-5
clone size: .
V gene: TRBV5-1
CDR3 DNA: TGCGCCAGCAGCTTGACCGGCCAGGCGGAGACCCAGTACTTC
CDR3 protein: CASSLTGQAETQYF

D gene: .
J gene: TRBJ1-5
clone size: .
V gene: TRBV6-1
CDR3 DNA: TGTGCCAGCAGTGAAAGTGTGAGAAGCAATCAGCCCCAGCATTTT
CDR3 protein: CASSESVRSNQPQHF

D gene: .
J gene: TRBJ1-5
clone size: few
V gene: TRBV7-2
CDR3 DNA: TGTGCCAGCAGCCCAGGGGTTGCGAGCAATCAGCCCCAGCATTTT
CDR3 protein: CASSPGVASNQPQHF

D gene: .
J gene: TRBJ1-5
clone size: few
V gene: TRBV7-2
CDR3 DNA: TGTGCCAGCAGCTTGGGCCTAAGAAGTCAGCCCCAGCATTTT
CDR3 protein: CASSLGLRSQPQHF

D gene: TRBD2
J gene: TRBJ2-7
clone size: few
V gene: TRBV15
CDR3 DNA: TGTGCCACCAGCGCCGGGACTAGCGGGAGGAAGGGACCCAACGAGCAGTACTTC
CDR3 protein: CATSAGTSGRKGPNEQYF

D gene: .
J gene: TRBJ2-7
clone size: .
V gene: TRBV4-1
CDR3 DNA: TGCGCCAGCAGCCAAGTTCGGTCCTCCTACGAGCAGTACTTC
CDR3 protein: CASSQVRSSYEQYF

D gene: TRBD1
J gene: TRBJ1-4
clone size: .
V gene: TRBV19
CDR3 DNA: TGTGCCACCGCGGACAGGGCTCATGAAAAACTGTTTTTT
CDR3 protein: CATADRAHEKLFF

D gene: TRBD1
J gene: TRBJ2-1
clone size: few
V gene: TRBV19
CDR3 DNA: TGTGCCAGTAGTGGGGCAGGGGGTGAAAATGAGCAGTTCTTC
CDR3 protein: CASSGAGGENEQFF

D gene: TRBD2
J gene: TRBJ2-1
clone size: .
V gene: TRBV6-5
CDR3 DNA: TGTGCCAGCAGTTTTAGCGGGGGGGCCTACAATGAGCAGTTCTTC
CDR3 protein: CASSFSGGAYNEQFF

D gene: .
J gene: TRBJ1-5
clone size: .
V gene: TRBV27
CDR3 DNA: TGTGCCAGCAGCCCAGCGACCAGTGGCCAGCCCCAGCATTTT
CDR3 protein: CASSPATSGQPQHF

D gene: TRBD2
J gene: TRBJ2-5
clone size: .
V gene: TRBV30
CDR3 DNA: TGTGCCTGGGGAATGCGGACTAGCGGAAAAGAGACCCAGTACTTC
CDR3 protein: CAWGMRTSGKETQYF

D gene: TRBD1
J gene: TRBJ1-1
clone size: .
V gene: TRBV11-2
CDR3 DNA: TGTGCCAGCAGCTTGTACGGCAGGGGGTTTCCTTCCACTGAAGCTTTCTTT
CDR3 protein: CASSLYGRGFPSTEAFF

D gene: .
J gene: TRBJ2-1
clone size: .
V gene: TRBV5-8
CDR3 DNA: TGTGCCAGCAGCTTGGAACAGGGTCACTCCTACAATGAGCAGTTCTTC
CDR3 protein: CASSLEQGHSYNEQFF

D gene: .
J gene: TRBJ1-5
clone size: few
V gene: TRBV28
CDR3 DNA: TGTGCCAGCAACCTCGGTCAGCAGGTCAATCAGCCCCAGCATTTT
CDR3 protein: CASNLGQQVNQPQHF

D gene: .
J gene: TRBJ1-6
clone size: .
V gene: TRBV7-3
CDR3 DNA: TGTGCCAGCAGCTTAACAACGGCCGGGAATTCACCCCTCCACTTT
CDR3 protein: CASSLTTAGNSPLHF

D gene: TRBD1
J gene: TRBJ1-5
clone size: few
V gene: TRBV30
CDR3 DNA: TGTGCCTGGGGGACAGGGGGTCACAATCAGCCCCAGCATTTT
CDR3 protein: CAWGTGGHNQPQHF

D gene: .
J gene: TRBJ1-6
clone size: .
V gene: TRBV6-1
CDR3 DNA: TGTGCCACCCCAGACAGGAGCTCCTATAATTCACCCCTCCACTTT
CDR3 protein: CATPDRSSYNSPLHF

D gene: TRBD1
J gene: TRBJ2-5
clone size: .
V gene: TRBV7-9
CDR3 DNA: TGTGCCAGCAGCCCCGATGGGGGACAGGGGGCCCAAGAGACCCAGTACTTC
CDR3 protein: CASSPDGGQGAQETQYF